This passage covers 31 T cell receptor beta chains from one sample sequenced in a study of tumor-infiltrating lymphocytes in localized non-small cell lung cancer. TCRdb's table, derived via immunoSEQ multiplex PCR, lists solely in-frame clones and lacks some. This sample has tens of thousands of clones; around 78% occur once, and the top ten carry around 6.3%. What was sequenced was lung tumor tissue. These TCRs come from a human donor with non-small cell lung cancer.

The rearrangement links TRBV14 to TRBJ1-2, with TRBD1 as a possible D gene (6 bases). V lost 6 bases to trimming and J lost 7 bases, with 15 bases between them. CDR3 size: 13 residues. Germline lookup yields CDR1 SGHDN and CDR2 FVKESK. The CDR3 is CASSRTGRGGYTF. The CDR3 DNA follows: TGTGCCAGCAGTAGAACAGGGAGAGGTGGCTACACCTTC.

This clone is medium-sized (0.01 to 0.1%). This sequence joins TRBV6-1 and TRBJ1-5; the match to TRBD1 covers 7 bases. The germline CDR1 and CDR2 sequences are MNHNS and SASEGT. This CDR3 has 14 residues. J lost 3 bases, V lost 4 bases, and 3 bases had no gene match. This chain's CDR3 is CASSGTGFNQPQHF. The CDR3 DNA is TGTGCCAGCAGTGGGACAGGTTTCAATCAGCCCCAGCATTTT.

The rearrangement joins TRBV4-2 to TRBJ2-2; maybe TRBD2 (6 bases). Trimming removed 1 base at V and 5 bases at J, with 14 bases between. The CDR3 covers 16 residues. The V gene's germline CDR1 is LGHNA and CDR2 YNFKEQ. The CDR3 protein is CASSQVQWRETGELFF. CDR3 sequence (DNA): TGTGCCAGCAGCCAAGTACAATGGAGGGAAACCGGGGAGCTGTTTTTT.

The chain has TRBV29-1 and TRBJ1-6, with D uncertain. Trimming stripped 4 bases from V and 10 bases from J, with 17 bases between. Germline CDR1 SQVTM, CDR2 ANQGSEA. CDR3 length: 14 residues. DNA of the CDR3: TGCAGCGTTGCGGTCAGTGGGGTTACCTCACCCCTCCACTTT. Translation gives CSVAVSGVTSPLHF. Full variable domain (remainder filled in from reference TRBV29-1 and TRBJ1-6): SAVISQKPSRDICQRGTSLTIQCQVDSQVTMMFWYRQQPGQSLTLIATANQGSEATYESGFVIDKFPISRPNLTFSTLTVSNMSPEDSSIYLCSVAVSGVTSPLHFGNGTRLTVT.

In DNA, the CDR3 is TGTGCCAGCAGCTTAGCGGGGTCCTATTCAGGCACAGATACGCAGTATTTT. It is translated as CASSLAGSYSGTDTQYF. The rearrangement links TRBV11-3 to TRBJ2-3, with a tentative D call TRBD2 (5 bases). CDR3 length equals 17 residues. The ends were cut back, 1 base at V and 1 base at J, with 15 bases in the middle. CDR1 is SGHNT and CDR2 is YENEEA in the germline V gene.

This clone was seen only a few times. The chain is built from TRBV30 and TRBJ2-5; either TRBD1 or TRBD2 may fit D (5 bases each). Germline-derived CDR1 and CDR2 are GTSNPN and SVGIG (reference sequence). The V end was cut by 2 bases, the J end by 9 bases, with 19 bases between. The CDR3 spans 14 residues. CDR3 amino acids: CAWSPGPMDSAQYF. The CDR3 nucleotides are TGTGCCTGGAGTCCGGGACCTATGGATAGTGCCCAGTACTTC.

The rearrangement uses TRBV9 and TRBJ1-6; 8 positions match TRBD1. The V gene end was trimmed by 5 bases and the J gene end by 7 bases; junction bases not matched to a gene: 8. CDR1 is SGDLS and CDR2 is YYNGEE in the germline V gene. This CDR3 has 15 amino acids. CDR3 sequence (DNA): TGTGCCAGCAGACCTGGACAGGGCGAAAATTCACCCCTCCACTTT. Its translation is CASRPGQGENSPLHF. Full variable domain (missing parts from reference TRBV9 and TRBJ1-6): DSGVTQTPKHLITATGQRVTLRCSPRSGDLSVYWYQQSLDQGLQFLIQYYNGEERAKGNILERFSAQQFPDLHSELNLSSLELGDSALYFCASRPGQGENSPLHFGNGTRLTVT.

The V gene is TRBV7-2, the J gene TRBJ2-7; D ambiguous. The V end lost 5 bases, the J end lost 3 bases, and 14 bases lay between the germline ends. Germline values: CDR1 SGHTA, CDR2 FQGNSA. CDR3 length: 14 residues. CDR3: CASSPAAEYYEQYF. The CDR3 DNA follows: TGTGCCAGCAGCCCTGCAGCAGAGTACTACGAGCAGTACTTC. The variable domain in full, with the rest retrieved from reference TRBV7-2 and TRBJ2-7, is GAGVSQSPSNKVTEKGKDVELRCDPISGHTALYWYRQSLGQGLEFLIYFQGNSAPDKSGLPSDRFSAERTGGSVSTLTIQRTQQEDSAVYLCASSPAAEYYEQYFGPGTRLTVT.

Regarding this clone: The germline gene is not matched at one end of the junction; a read error may be the cause. V gene TRBV5-6 combines with J gene TRBJ1-4, with 9 positions matching TRBD1. Germline lookup yields CDR1 SGHDT and CDR2 YYEEEE. This CDR3 has 16 amino acids. CDR3 sequence reads: CASSLVTGTGYEKLFF. The CDR3, as DNA: TGTGCCAGTAGCTTGGTAACCGGGACAGGGTATGAAAAATTGTTTTTT.

The CDR3 nucleotides are TGCGCCAGCAGCTCCCGGACAGGGGGAGACGGGGAGCTGTTTTTT. Its protein product is CASSSRTGGDGELFF. The chain is built from TRBV5-1 and TRBJ2-2, with TRBD1 matching 10 bases. The V gene's germline CDR1 is SGHRS and CDR2 YFSETQ. The CDR3 consists of 15 residues. The V gene end was trimmed by 3 bases and the J gene end by 7 bases; junction bases not matched to a gene: 6.

The V gene is TRBV6-1, the J gene TRBJ2-7; possibly TRBD2 for D (6 bases). In germline, CDR1 is MNHNS, CDR2 SASEGT. This CDR3 contains 13 residues. V was shortened by 3 bases and J by 4 bases, with 10 bases between the two germline ends. The CDR3 region is CASSDEGRYEQYF. CDR3 nucleotides: TGTGCCAGCAGTGACGAGGGGAGGTACGAGCAGTACTTC.

The CDR3: CASSPGDEYNSPLHF. CDR3 coding DNA: TGTGCCAGCTCACCAGGGGACGAGTATAATTCACCCCTCCACTTT. This chain links TRBV18 with TRBJ1-6; TRBD1 might be the D (5 bases). Trimming stripped 2 bases from V and 4 bases from J, with 9 bases between. Germline loops: CDR1 KGHSH, CDR2 LQKENI. The CDR3 extends over 15 amino acids.

This clone has only one observation. The CDR3 DNA sequence: TGTGCCAGCAGTGGGACAGGGGGGGACTATGGCTACACCTTC. Encoded protein: CASSGTGGDYGYTF. The V and J genes are TRBV6-1 and TRBJ1-2, with 10 bases fitting TRBD1. J gave up 3 bases and V 4 bases, and 2 bases lay outside the gene matches. CDR1 and CDR2 (germline): MNHNS, SASEGT. This CDR3 region has 14 residues.

The chain uses TRBV19 and TRBJ2-2; 9 bases match TRBD2. After removal of 3 bases from V and 3 bases from J, the junction contained 14 bases not matched to a gene. CDR1 is LNHDA and CDR2 is SQIVND in the germline V gene (reference sequence). There are 19 residues in the CDR3. CDR3 loop: CASSMRRGGPIGDTGELFF. The CDR3 nucleotides read TGTGCCAGTAGTATGCGGCGGGGGGGACCGATCGGGGACACCGGGGAGCTGTTTTTT. The full variable domain, rest sourced from reference TRBV19 and TRBJ2-2, is DGGITQSPKYLFRKEGQNVTLSCEQNLNHDAMYWYRQDPGQGLRLIYYSQIVNDFQKGDIAEGYSVSREKKESFPLTVTSAQKNPTAFYLCASSMRRGGPIGDTGELFFGEGSRLTVL.

The chain joins TRBV7-2 to TRBJ2-1, with 10 positions matching TRBD1. The CDR3 runs to 14 residues. Looked up from germline, CDR1 is SGHTA and CDR2 is FQGNSA. The J segment lost 7 bases and the V segment lost 1 base, leaving 1 base of the junction unmatched. As DNA, the CDR3 is TGTGCCAGCAGCTTAGGACAGGGGGCGAATGAGCAGTTCTTC. It codes for CASSLGQGANEQFF. Combining the CDR3 with reference TRBV7-2 and TRBJ2-1 gives the whole variable domain GAGVSQSPSNKVTEKGKDVELRCDPISGHTALYWYRQSLGQGLEFLIYFQGNSAPDKSGLPSDRFSAERTGGSVSTLTIQRTQQEDSAVYLCASSLGQGANEQFFGPGTRLTVL.

The genes are TRBV19 and TRBJ1-4; D call uncertain. With 3 bases removed from V and 3 bases from J, the gap between germline ends came to 8 bases. CDR1 LNHDA and CDR2 SQIVND come from the germline V gene (reference sequence). The CDR3 totals 14 residues. CDR3 coding DNA: TGTGCCAGTAGTATCGCGGGAGCTAATGAAAAACTGTTTTTT. Protein product: CASSIAGANEKLFF. The full variable domain, with the rest looked up from reference TRBV19 and TRBJ1-4, is DGGITQSPKYLFRKEGQNVTLSCEQNLNHDAMYWYRQDPGQGLRLIYYSQIVNDFQKGDIAEGYSVSREKKESFPLTVTSAQKNPTAFYLCASSIAGANEKLFFGSGTQLSVL.

The chain uses TRBV7-2 and TRBJ1-5; D is unresolved. Germline V lookup: CDR1 SGHTA, CDR2 FQGNSA. CDR3 length: 15 residues. V was clipped by 3 bases and J by 2 bases, with 11 bases between them. The CDR3 loop reads CASSFGVWGNQPQHF. CDR3 in DNA: TGTGCCAGCAGCTTTGGGGTGTGGGGCAATCAGCCCCAGCATTTT.

In this sample, this clone turned up a few times. The chain recombines TRBV6-6 with TRBJ1-2; D not resolved. In germline, CDR1 is MNHNY, CDR2 SVGAGI (reference sequence). Trimming pared 2 bases from V and 8 bases from J, leaving 9 bases between. The CDR3 loop spans 12 amino acids. CDR3 nucleotide sequence: TGTGCCAGCAGTTACAGGCTCGGGGGCTACACCTTC. It yields the protein CASSYRLGGYTF.

The J gene is TRBJ1-5, the V gene TRBV5-8; a possible D gene is TRBD1 (5 bases). Germline V CDR1 and CDR2: SGHTS, YDEGEE. CDR3 size: 15 residues. The ends were cut back, 1 base at V and 1 base at J, with 9 bases in the middle. The CDR3 loop is CASSLNGDSNQPQHF. CDR3 DNA sequence: TGTGCCAGCAGCTTGAACGGGGACAGCAATCAGCCCCAGCATTTT. The full variable domain, with the rest looked up from reference TRBV5-8 and TRBJ1-5, is EAGVTQSPTHLIKTRGQQATLRCSPISGHTSVYWYQQALGLGLQFLLWYDEGEERNRGNFPPRFSGRQFPNYSSELNVNALELEDSALYLCASSLNGDSNQPQHFGDGTRLSIL.

J is TRBJ1-3 and V is TRBV4-1; D gene ambiguous. CDR3 size: 15 residues. Looked up from germline, CDR1 is MGHRA and CDR2 is YSYEKL. The germline V and J ends were trimmed by 3 bases and 7 bases, with 16 bases remaining between them. CDR3 sequence (DNA): TGCGCCAGCAGCCACCCGGGGTCGCAGGCCAACACCATATATTTT. As protein: CASSHPGSQANTIYF.

The genes are TRBV5-6 and TRBJ1-1, with TRBD1 matching 11 bases. The CDR3 is 17 amino acids. Germline-derived CDR1 and CDR2 are SGHDT and YYEEEE. Trimming took 3 bases from V and 3 from J; bases not matched to a gene: 10. CDR3 residues: CASSSGYGTGGYTEAFF. In nucleotides, the CDR3 is TGTGCCAGCAGCTCGGGATACGGGACAGGGGGTTACACTGAAGCTTTCTTT.

V usage is TRBV11-3 and J usage is TRBJ1-5; D is possibly TRBD1 (6 bases). Per the germline V gene, CDR1 is SGHNT and CDR2 is YENEEA. There are 16 residues in the CDR3. V was clipped by 0 bases and J by 4 bases, with 13 bases between them. CDR3 loop: CASSLDGQLKNQPQHF. The DNA of the CDR3 is TGTGCCAGCAGCTTAGACGGACAGCTAAAAAATCAGCCCCAGCATTTT.

CDR3 sequence reads: CASSVGGMGGYTF. The CDR3 bases are TGTGCCAGCAGTGTTGGGGGGATGGGCGGCTACACCTTC. The chain combines TRBV25-1 with TRBJ1-2, with D possibly matching TRBD1 (5 bases). The CDR3 has 13 residues. Trimming pared 4 bases from V and 8 bases from J, leaving 14 bases between. The germline V gene has CDR1 MGHDK and CDR2 SYGVNS.

The chain couples TRBV6-6 to TRBJ2-1, with no clear D. Trimming cost V 8 bases and J 4 bases, with 15 bases left between them. This CDR3 contains 14 residues. CDR1 is MNHNY and CDR2 is SVGAGI in the germline V gene (reference sequence). The CDR3 is CASRPGRTYNEQFF. The CDR3 region has the DNA TGTGCCAGCCGGCCCGGCCGTACATACAATGAGCAGTTCTTC.

J is TRBJ1-2 and V is TRBV10-2; D is possibly TRBD1 (6 bases). CDR3 length: 17 residues. With 4 bases removed from V and 4 bases from J, the gap between germline ends came to 22 bases. Germline CDR1 is WSHSY and CDR2 is SAAADI. The CDR3 DNA follows: TGCGCCAGCAGTGCAGGAACCTACGGGGGGGCTGGCTATGGCTACACCTTC. Translated, it gives CASSAGTYGGAGYGYTF.

J is TRBJ2-3 and V is TRBV18, with no clear D. Germline lookup yields CDR1 KGHSH and CDR2 LQKENI. V shed 6 bases and J shed 0 bases, with 10 bases lying between them. The CDR3 is 14 amino acids. This CDR3 is CASSQQTSTDTQYF. Here the CDR3 DNA reads TGTGCCAGCTCCCAACAGACTAGCACAGATACGCAGTATTTT.

This clone was seen a few times. V gene TRBV7-9 combines with J gene TRBJ2-1, with D possibly matching TRBD2 (5 bases). Looked up from germline, CDR1 is SEHNR and CDR2 is FQNEAQ (reference sequence). Trimming cost V 2 bases and J 0 bases, with 5 bases left between them. The CDR3 consists of 14 residues. CDR3 DNA: TGTGCCAGCAGCTTAAGCGGCTCCTACAATGAGCAGTTCTTC. This gives the protein CASSLSGSYNEQFF.

This chain joins TRBV6-1 and TRBJ1-1; D ambiguous. CDR1 and CDR2 (germline): MNHNS, SASEGT. V shed 1 base and J shed 10 bases, with 13 bases lying between them. CDR3 length equals 13 residues. CDR3 region: CASSEVATGRAFF. In DNA form, the CDR3 reads TGTGCCAGCAGTGAAGTAGCTACCGGCAGAGCTTTCTTT.

In this sample, this clone turned up once. The CDR3 DNA sequence: TGTGCCAGCAGTGGAACCCGGGCGGGGGCCTACAATGAGCAGTTCTTC. It codes for CASSGTRAGAYNEQFF. This chain uses TRBV6-1 with TRBJ2-1; 7 positions match TRBD2. The CDR3 length is 16 residues. V lost 4 bases and J lost 2; bases outside the gene matches: 8. The germline CDR1 and CDR2 sequences are MNHNS and SASEGT.

V usage is TRBV7-2 and J usage is TRBJ1-1; 7 bases line up with TRBD1. V shed 4 bases and J 4 bases; nucleotides not matched to a gene: 9. This CDR3 has 15 residues. Per the germline V gene, CDR1 is SGHTA and CDR2 is FQGNSA. The DNA of the CDR3 is TGTGCCAGCAGCTATAGGACAGGTCGATCCACTGAAGCTTTCTTT. Encoded protein: CASSYRTGRSTEAFF.

The sample holds a few counts of this clone. V usage is TRBV4-3 and J usage is TRBJ1-2; D is ambiguous. Trimming pared 1 base from V and 4 bases from J, leaving 7 bases between. The CDR3 length is 13 residues. CDR1 is LGHNA, CDR2 YSLEER, per germline. CDR3 in amino acids: CASSQAGFYGYTF. CDR3 DNA sequence: TGCGCCAGCAGCCAAGCAGGATTCTATGGCTACACCTTC.